These 18 T cell receptor beta chains share one sample of origin, sequenced in a study of glioma-infiltrating T cells. The iRepertoire nested amplicon-rescue multiplex PCR amplified TCR alpha and beta CDR3s from RNA. Each CDR3 protein is one row after TCRdb ran MiXCR on the multiplex PCR reads. Counted here are around 190,000 distinct CDR3 sequences, about 46% occurring once; the ten biggest clones make up under 6.5%. Source material: glioma tissue, nonneoplastic brain tissue, or PBMCs (not recorded which). The receptors were sampled from a human donor with low-grade glioma or glioblastoma, undergoing nonglioma brain surgery, or in good health (not recorded which).

As for this clonotype: This may come from a read error, since a much larger clone is one base off. V is TRBV11-2 and J is TRBJ2-7; D is uncertain. Between the trimmed V and J ends, which lost 6 bases and 2 bases, there was a span of 8 bases. Germline-derived CDR1 and CDR2 are SGHAT and FQNNGV. The CDR3 consists of 12 residues. The CDR3: CASRKQTYEQYF. The CDR3 nucleotides are TGTGCCAGCAGAAAGCAGACCTACGAGCAGTACTTC. The full variable domain, rest sourced from reference TRBV11-2 and TRBJ2-7, is EAGVAQSPRYKIIEKRQSVAFWCNPISGHATLYWYQQILGQGPKLLIQFQNNGVVDDSQLPKDRFSAERLKGVDSTLKIQPAKLEDSAVYLCASRKQTYEQYFGPGTRLTVT.

This clonotype was seen a handful of times. The rearrangement joins TRBV12-3 or TRBV12-4 to TRBJ2-1, with a weak D call TRBD1 (6 bases). The CDR3 has 16 residues. Trimming removed 8 bases from V and 0 bases from J, with 17 bases in between. The CDR3 is CASLPGGQSSYNEQFF. The CDR3 DNA sequence: TGTGCCAGCCTCCCTGGGGGCCAGAGCTCCTACAATGAGCAGTTCTTC.

This clonotype was detected a few times. The genes are TRBV10-3 and TRBJ2-2; D is undetermined. Between the trimmed V and J ends, which lost 5 bases and 6 bases, there was a span of 7 bases. The germline V gene encodes CDR1 ENHRY and CDR2 SYGVKD. This CDR3 has 12 amino acids. For the CDR3, the DNA is TGTGCCATCAGTTCCGGCGCCGGGGAGCTGTTTTTT. Translation gives CAISSGAGELFF.

On this clonotype itself: A single base separates this from a much larger clone, so it may be a read error. The gene calls are TRBV24-1 and TRBJ1-5, with no clear D. Germline V gene lookup returns CDR1 KGHDR and CDR2 SFDVKD. CDR3 size: 14 residues. CDR3 nucleotide sequence: TGTGCCACCAGTGATTTGCTTAGCAATCATCCCCAGCATTTT. This encodes CATSDLLSNHPQHF.

Details on this clonotype: Just one base apart from a much larger clone, this may be a read error. This chain joins TRBV7-2 and TRBJ2-1, with D hard to call. Germline V gene data show CDR1 as SGHTA and CDR2 as FQGNSA. Trimming pared 5 bases from V and 10 bases from J, leaving 9 bases between. This CDR3 has 11 residues. CDR3 DNA: TGTGCCAGCAGCCCCAGCCACGAGCAGTTCTTC. Protein: CASSPSHEQFF.

This clonotype has ten or more counts. The J gene is TRBJ2-3, the V gene TRBV18; unclear D gene. The V end was cut by 3 bases, the J end by 2 bases, with 9 bases between. The CDR3 has 14 residues. Germline values: CDR1 KGHSH, CDR2 LQKENI. CDR3 protein: CASSPTTNTDTQYF. In nucleotides, the CDR3 is TGTGCCAGCTCACCCACCACCAACACAGATACGCAGTATTTT.

The J gene is TRBJ2-1, the V gene TRBV20-1, with 10 bases fitting TRBD2. Germline CDR1 reads DFQATT; CDR2 reads SNEGSKA (reference sequence). Trimming cost V 4 bases and J 5 bases; bases outside gene matches: 8. The CDR3 extends over 15 amino acids. The CDR3 DNA follows: TGCAGTGCTAAGAGCGGGAGGGATTCACACAATGAGCAGTTCTTC. This encodes CSAKSGRDSHNEQFF.

To note about this clonotype: Mismatch with germline at one junction end may stem from a read error. This chain joins TRBV7-2 and TRBJ2-5, with TRBD1 matching over 7 bases. This CDR3 is 14 amino acids long. The germline V gene has CDR1 SGHTA and CDR2 FQGNSA. The CDR3 DNA reads TGTGCCGGCAGCTTAGGGGGACAGCAAGAGACCCAGTACTTC. Translated: CAGSLGGQQETQYF.

This clonotype was detected a few times. This chain connects TRBV19 to TRBJ2-7; possible D gene TRBD1, 7 bases. The CDR3 has 15 amino acids. Trimming stripped 5 bases from V and 7 bases from J, with 21 bases between. Germline-derived CDR1 and CDR2 are LNHDA and SQIVND (reference sequence). CDR3 residues: CASSQIQGSGGEQYF. CDR3 bases: TGTGCCAGTAGTCAAATACAGGGGAGCGGAGGGGAGCAGTACTTC.

This clonotype was counted a single time. It may be a read error: a sequence one base away is much more abundant. V is TRBV2 and J is TRBJ1-1; D unresolved. This CDR3 region has 16 residues. Germline loops: CDR1 SNHLY, CDR2 FYNNEI. Written as DNA, the CDR3 is TGTGACAGCAGTGAAGGTCGGGCAGGTTTGAACACTGAAGCTTTCTTT. Its translation: CDSSEGRAGLNTEAFF.

The table lists this clonotype with a few counts. For the CDR3, the DNA is TGTGCCAGCAGTTCCGACAGGACTAACTATGGCTACACCTTC. Amino acids: CASSSDRTNYGYTF. The chain combines TRBV2 with TRBJ1-2; the D gene is possibly TRBD1 (6 bases). The CDR3 is made up of 14 amino acids. V was clipped by 5 bases and J by 0 bases, with 10 bases between them. The germline V gene encodes CDR1 SNHLY and CDR2 FYNNEI.

This clonotype was seen only a few times. A much bigger clone sits one base away, suggesting this may be a read error. The chain uses TRBV18 and TRBJ2-7; D is undetermined. This CDR3 is 11 amino acids long. V shed 7 bases and J shed 2 bases, with 6 bases lying between them. Germline V gene sequence: CDR1 KGHSH, CDR2 LQKENI. Written as DNA, the CDR3 is TGTGCCAGCTATGAGGCCTACGAGCAGTACTTC. Translated, it gives CASYEAYEQYF.

A word on this clonotype: This may stem from a read error, because a much larger clone lies one nucleotide away. This sequence joins TRBV29-1 and TRBJ2-1; D unclear. This CDR3 has 13 residues. V was cut by 0 bases and J by 4 bases, with 7 bases left in between. Germline CDR1 reads SQVTM; CDR2 reads ANQGSEA. CDR3: CSVEDTWYNEQFF. The DNA of the CDR3 is TGCAGCGTTGAAGATACCTGGTACAATGAGCAGTTCTTC.

This clonotype appeared a few times. The genes are TRBV2 and TRBJ2-5, with 9 bases aligning to TRBD1. This CDR3 is 13 amino acids long. V gave up 10 bases and J gave up 2 bases; unmatched junction bases: 5. From germline, CDR1 is SNHLY and CDR2 FYNNEI. As DNA, the CDR3 is TGTGCCACCGCCGGGACAGGGCAAGAGACCCAGTACTTC. This encodes CATAGTGQETQYF.

This clonotype was observed many times. V usage is TRBV28 and J usage is TRBJ2-1; D may match TRBD1 or TRBD2 (5 bases each). This CDR3 comprises 14 residues. The V gene lost 9 bases and the J gene lost 1 base, with 13 bases spanning the gap. Germline CDR1 MDHEN, CDR2 SYDVKM. The CDR3 loop reads CASKGRLSYNEQFF. As DNA, the CDR3 is TGTGCCAGTAAGGGACGGCTATCCTACAATGAGCAGTTCTTC.

This clonotype was counted between two and nine times. The chain couples TRBV7-8 to TRBJ2-5, with TRBD2 matching 14 bases. The CDR3 spans 15 residues. In germline, CDR1 is SGHVS, CDR2 FQNEAQ. The J segment lost 4 bases and the V segment lost 4 bases, leaving 2 bases of the junction unmatched. This CDR3 reads CASSSTSGRGETQYF. CDR3 nucleotide sequence: TGTGCCAGCAGCTCGACTAGCGGGAGGGGAGAGACCCAGTACTTC.

This clonotype was detected many times. CDR3 sequence: CASSGYEQFF. In DNA, the CDR3 is TGTGCCAGCAGTGGTTATGAGCAGTTCTTC. The rearrangement uses TRBV2 and TRBJ2-1; no clear D gene. The CDR3 loop spans 10 amino acids. Germline CDR1 SNHLY, CDR2 FYNNEI. Trimming took off 4 bases at V and 8 bases at J, with 3 bases between the two ends.

Remarks on this clonotype: At one of its ends the junction is not consistent with the germline gene, which may arise from a read error. V usage is TRBV2 and J usage is TRBJ2-7; 8 nucleotides match TRBD1. Germline V lookup: CDR1 SNHLY, CDR2 FYNNEI. This CDR3 contains 15 residues. CDR3 nucleotides: TGTGACAGCAGTGTACCGGGACAGGCGCATTTGGAGCAGTACTTC. Translating gives CDSSVPGQAHLEQYF.